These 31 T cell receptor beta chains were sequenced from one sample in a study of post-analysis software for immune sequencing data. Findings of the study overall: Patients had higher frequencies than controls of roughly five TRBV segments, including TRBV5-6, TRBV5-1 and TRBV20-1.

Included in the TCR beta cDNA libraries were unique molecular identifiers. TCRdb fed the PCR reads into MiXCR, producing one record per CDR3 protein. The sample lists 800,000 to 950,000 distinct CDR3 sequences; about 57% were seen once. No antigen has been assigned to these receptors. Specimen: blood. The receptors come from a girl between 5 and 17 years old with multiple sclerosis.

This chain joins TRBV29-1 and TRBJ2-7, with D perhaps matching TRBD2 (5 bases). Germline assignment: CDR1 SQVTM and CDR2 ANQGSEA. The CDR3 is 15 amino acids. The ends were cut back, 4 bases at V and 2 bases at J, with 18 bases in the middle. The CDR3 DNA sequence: TGCAGCGTTGGAGACATCCCCGGGGAGCCCTACGAGCAGTACTTC. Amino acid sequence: CSVGDIPGEPYEQYF.

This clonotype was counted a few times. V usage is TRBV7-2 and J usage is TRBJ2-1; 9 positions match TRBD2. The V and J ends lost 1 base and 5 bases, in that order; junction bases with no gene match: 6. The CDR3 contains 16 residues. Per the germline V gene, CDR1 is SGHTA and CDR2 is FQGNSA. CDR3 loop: CASSLVGGGAHNEQFF. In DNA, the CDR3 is TGTGCCAGCAGCTTAGTGGGCGGGGGGGCACACAATGAGCAGTTCTTC.

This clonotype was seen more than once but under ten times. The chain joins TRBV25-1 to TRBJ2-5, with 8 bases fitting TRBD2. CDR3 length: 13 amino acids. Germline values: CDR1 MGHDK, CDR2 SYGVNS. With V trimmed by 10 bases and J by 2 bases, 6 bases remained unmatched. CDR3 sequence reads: CATTRGAQETQYF. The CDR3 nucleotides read TGTGCCACCACGCGGGGGGCTCAAGAGACCCAGTACTTC.

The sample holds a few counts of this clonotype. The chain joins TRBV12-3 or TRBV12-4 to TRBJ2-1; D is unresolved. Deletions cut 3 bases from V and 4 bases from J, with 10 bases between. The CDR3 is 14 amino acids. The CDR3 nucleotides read TGTGCCAGCAGTTTGGATGGGATATACAATGAGCAGTTCTTC. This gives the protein CASSLDGIYNEQFF.

The CDR3 loop is CASSAYRGSYEQYF. In DNA, the CDR3 is TGTGCCAGCAGCGCTTACAGGGGATCCTACGAGCAGTACTTC. The chain recombines TRBV7-3 with TRBJ2-7, with 7 bases fitting TRBD1. The CDR3 is made up of 14 amino acids. The V gene's germline CDR1 is SGHTA and CDR2 FQGTGA. The junction had 5 bases not matched to a gene; V was cut back by 5 bases and J by 1 base.

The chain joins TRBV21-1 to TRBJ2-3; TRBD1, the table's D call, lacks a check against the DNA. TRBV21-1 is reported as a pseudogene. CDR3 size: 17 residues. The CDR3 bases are TGTGCCAGCAGCAAAGCTTACAGGGGGCGCATCACAGATACGCAGTATTTT. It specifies CASSKAYRGRITDTQYF.

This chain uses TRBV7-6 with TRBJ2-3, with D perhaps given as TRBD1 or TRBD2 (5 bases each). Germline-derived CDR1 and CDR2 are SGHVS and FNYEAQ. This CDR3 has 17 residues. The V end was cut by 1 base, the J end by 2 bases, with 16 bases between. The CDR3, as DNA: TGTGCCAGCAGCTTAGTTGTCGCGGACGGGGCCACAGATACGCAGTATTTT. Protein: CASSLVVADGATDTQYF.

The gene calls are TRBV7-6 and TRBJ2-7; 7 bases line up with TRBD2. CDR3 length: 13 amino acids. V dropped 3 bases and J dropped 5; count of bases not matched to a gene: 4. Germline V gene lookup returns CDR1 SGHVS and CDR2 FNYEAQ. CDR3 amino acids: CASSLRGSHEQYF. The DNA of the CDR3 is TGTGCCAGCAGCTTGCGGGGGTCCCACGAGCAGTACTTC.

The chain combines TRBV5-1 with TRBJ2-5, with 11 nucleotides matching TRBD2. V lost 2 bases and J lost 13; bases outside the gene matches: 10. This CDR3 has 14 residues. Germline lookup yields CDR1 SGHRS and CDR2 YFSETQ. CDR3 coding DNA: TGCGCCAGCAGCTTCGAGATAGCGGGAGGGGAGCGGTACTTC. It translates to CASSFEIAGGERYF.

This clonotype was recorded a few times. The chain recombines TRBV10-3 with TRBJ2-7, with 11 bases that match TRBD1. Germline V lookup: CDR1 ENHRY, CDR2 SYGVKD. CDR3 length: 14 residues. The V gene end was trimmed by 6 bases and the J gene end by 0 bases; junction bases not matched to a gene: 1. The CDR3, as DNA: TGTGCCATCAGGGGACAGGGGGGCTCCTACGAGCAGTACTTC. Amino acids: CAIRGQGGSYEQYF.

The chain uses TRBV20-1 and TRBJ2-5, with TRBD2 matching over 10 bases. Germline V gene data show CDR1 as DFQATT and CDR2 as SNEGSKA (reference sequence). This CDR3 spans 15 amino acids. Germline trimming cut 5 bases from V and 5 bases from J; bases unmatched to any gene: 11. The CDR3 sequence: CSAPPSGGAEETQYF. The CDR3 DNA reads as TGCAGTGCTCCCCCGAGCGGGGGGGCCGAGGAGACCCAGTACTTC.

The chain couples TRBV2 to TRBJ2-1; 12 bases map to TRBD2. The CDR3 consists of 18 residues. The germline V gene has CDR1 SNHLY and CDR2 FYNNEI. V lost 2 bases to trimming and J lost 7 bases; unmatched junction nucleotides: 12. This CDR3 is CASSEMGLAGGLWNEQFF. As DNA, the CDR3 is TGTGCCAGCAGTGAAATGGGTCTAGCGGGGGGGCTTTGGAATGAGCAGTTCTTC. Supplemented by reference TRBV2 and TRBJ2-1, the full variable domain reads EPEVTQTPSHQVTQMGQEVILRCVPISNHLYFYWYRQILGQKVEFLVSFYNNEISEKSEIFDDQFSVERPDGSNFTLKIRSTKLEDSAMYFCASSEMGLAGGLWNEQFFGPGTRLTVL.

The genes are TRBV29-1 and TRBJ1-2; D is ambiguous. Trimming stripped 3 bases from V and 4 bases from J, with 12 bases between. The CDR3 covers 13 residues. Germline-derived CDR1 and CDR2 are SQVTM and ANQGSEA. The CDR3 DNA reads TGCAGCGTTGAGATGGGTTTCGCCTATGGCTACACCTTC. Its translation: CSVEMGFAYGYTF.

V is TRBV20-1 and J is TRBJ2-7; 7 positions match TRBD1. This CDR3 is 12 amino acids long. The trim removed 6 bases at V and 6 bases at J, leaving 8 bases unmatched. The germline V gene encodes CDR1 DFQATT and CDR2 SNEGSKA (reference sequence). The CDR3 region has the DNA TGCAGTGCCCCGGGACAGTCTTTCGAGCAGTACTTC. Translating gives CSAPGQSFEQYF.

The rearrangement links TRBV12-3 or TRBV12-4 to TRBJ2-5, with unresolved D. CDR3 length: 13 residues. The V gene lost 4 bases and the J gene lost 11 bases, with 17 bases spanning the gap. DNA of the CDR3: TGTGCCAGCAGTTCCCCGGTGCCTAATGAGCAGTACTTC. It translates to CASSSPVPNEQYF.

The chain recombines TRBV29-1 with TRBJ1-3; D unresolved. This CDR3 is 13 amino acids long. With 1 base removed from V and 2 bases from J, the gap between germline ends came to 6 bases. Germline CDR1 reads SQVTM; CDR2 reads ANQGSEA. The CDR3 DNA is TGCAGCGTTGAAGTGTGGGCTGGAAACACCATATATTTT. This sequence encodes CSVEVWAGNTIYF.

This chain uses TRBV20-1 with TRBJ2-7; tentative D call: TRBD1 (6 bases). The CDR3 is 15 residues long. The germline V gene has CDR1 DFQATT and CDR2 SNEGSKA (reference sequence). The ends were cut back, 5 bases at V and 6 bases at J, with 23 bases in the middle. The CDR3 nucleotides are TGCAGTGCTGTAACGGATCGGGACATCACATTCGAGCAGTACTTC. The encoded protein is CSAVTDRDITFEQYF.

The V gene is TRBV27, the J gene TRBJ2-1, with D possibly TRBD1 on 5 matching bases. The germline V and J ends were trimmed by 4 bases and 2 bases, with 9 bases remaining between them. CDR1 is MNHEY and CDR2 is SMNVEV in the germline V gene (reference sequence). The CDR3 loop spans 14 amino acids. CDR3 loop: CASSSETAYNEQFF. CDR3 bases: TGTGCCAGCAGTTCCGAGACAGCCTACAATGAGCAGTTCTTC.

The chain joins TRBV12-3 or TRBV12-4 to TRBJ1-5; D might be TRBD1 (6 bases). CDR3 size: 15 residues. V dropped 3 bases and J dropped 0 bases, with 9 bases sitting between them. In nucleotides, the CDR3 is TGTGCCAGCAGTTTGACAGGTTCTAGCAATCAGCCCCAGCATTTT. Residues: CASSLTGSSNQPQHF.

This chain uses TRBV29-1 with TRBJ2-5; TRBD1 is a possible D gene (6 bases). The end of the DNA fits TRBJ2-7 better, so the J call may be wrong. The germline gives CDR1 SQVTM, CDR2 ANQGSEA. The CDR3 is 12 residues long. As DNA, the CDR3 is TGCAGCGCCGAGGGGGAGACCTACGAGCAGTACTTC. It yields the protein CSAEGETYEQYF.

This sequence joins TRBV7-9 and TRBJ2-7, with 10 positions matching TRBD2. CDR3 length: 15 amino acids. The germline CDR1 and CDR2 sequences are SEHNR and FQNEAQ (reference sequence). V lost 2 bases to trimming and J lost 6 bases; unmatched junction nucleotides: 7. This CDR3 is CASSLSLSGRSEQYF. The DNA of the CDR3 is TGTGCCAGCAGCTTATCGCTTAGCGGGAGGAGCGAGCAGTACTTC.

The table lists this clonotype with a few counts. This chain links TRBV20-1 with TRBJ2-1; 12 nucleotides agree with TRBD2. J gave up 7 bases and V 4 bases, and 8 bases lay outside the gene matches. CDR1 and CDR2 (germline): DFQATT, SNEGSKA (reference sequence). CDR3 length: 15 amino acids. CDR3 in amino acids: CSAKGGLAGTNEQFF. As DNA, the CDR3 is TGCAGTGCTAAGGGAGGACTAGCGGGGACGAATGAGCAGTTCTTC.

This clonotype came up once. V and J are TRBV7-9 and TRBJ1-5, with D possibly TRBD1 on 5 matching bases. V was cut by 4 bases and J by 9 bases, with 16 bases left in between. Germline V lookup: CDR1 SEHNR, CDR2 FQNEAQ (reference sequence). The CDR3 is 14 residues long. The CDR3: CASSYDRDLAPQHF. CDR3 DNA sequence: TGTGCCAGCAGCTATGACAGAGATCTTGCGCCCCAGCATTTT.

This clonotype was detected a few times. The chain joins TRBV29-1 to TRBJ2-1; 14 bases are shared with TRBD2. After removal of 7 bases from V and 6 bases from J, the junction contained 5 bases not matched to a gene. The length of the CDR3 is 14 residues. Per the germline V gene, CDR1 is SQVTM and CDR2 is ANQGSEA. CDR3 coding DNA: TGCAGCGCGGGGGGGACTAGCGGGAGCAATGAGCAGTTCTTC. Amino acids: CSAGGTSGSNEQFF.

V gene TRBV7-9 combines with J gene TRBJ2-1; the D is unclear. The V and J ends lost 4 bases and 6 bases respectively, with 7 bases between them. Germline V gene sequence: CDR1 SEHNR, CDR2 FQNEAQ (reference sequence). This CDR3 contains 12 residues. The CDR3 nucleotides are TGTGCCAGCAGCTCGGGCCCCAATGAGCAGTTCTTC. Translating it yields CASSSGPNEQFF.

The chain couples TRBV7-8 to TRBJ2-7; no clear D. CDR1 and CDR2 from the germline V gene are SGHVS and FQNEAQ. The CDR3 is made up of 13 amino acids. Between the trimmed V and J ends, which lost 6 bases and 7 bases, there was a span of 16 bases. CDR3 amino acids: CASRELKYNEQYF. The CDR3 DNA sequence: TGTGCCAGCAGGGAACTTAAATACAATGAGCAGTACTTC.

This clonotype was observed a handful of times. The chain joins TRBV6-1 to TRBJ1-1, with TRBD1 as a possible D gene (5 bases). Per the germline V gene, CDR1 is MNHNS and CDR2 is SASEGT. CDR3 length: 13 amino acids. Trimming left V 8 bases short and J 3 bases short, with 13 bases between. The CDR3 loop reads CASRPIRDTEAFF. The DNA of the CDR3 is TGTGCCAGCCGTCCCATCAGGGACACTGAAGCTTTCTTT.

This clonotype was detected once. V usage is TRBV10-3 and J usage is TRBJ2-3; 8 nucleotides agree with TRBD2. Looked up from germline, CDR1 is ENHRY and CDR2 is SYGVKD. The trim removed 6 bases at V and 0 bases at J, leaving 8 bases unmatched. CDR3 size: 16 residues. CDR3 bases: TGTGCCATCAGCAGAACAGCGGGAGAAAGCACAGATACGCAGTATTTT. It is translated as CAISRTAGESTDTQYF.

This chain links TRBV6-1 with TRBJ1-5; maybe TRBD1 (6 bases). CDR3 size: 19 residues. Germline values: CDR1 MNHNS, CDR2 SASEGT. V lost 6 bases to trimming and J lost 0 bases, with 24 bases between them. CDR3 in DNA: TGTGCCAGCAGGGGCCTAACGGGACAAAGAAGATATAGCAATCAGCCCCAGCATTTT. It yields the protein CASRGLTGQRRYSNQPQHF.

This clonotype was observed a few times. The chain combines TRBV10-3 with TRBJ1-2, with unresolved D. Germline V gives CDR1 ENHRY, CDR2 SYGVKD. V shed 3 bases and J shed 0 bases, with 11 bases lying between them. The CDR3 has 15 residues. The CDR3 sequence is CAISDNVGPNYGYTF. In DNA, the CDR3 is TGTGCCATCAGTGATAATGTCGGACCTAACTATGGCTACACCTTC.

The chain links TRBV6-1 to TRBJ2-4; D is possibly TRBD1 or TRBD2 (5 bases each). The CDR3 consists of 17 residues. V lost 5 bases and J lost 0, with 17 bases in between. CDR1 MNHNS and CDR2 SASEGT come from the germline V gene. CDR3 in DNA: TGTGCCAGCAGTCCTCGGGACCTGTCGTTAGCCAAAAACATTCAGTACTTC. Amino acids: CASSPRDLSLAKNIQYF.